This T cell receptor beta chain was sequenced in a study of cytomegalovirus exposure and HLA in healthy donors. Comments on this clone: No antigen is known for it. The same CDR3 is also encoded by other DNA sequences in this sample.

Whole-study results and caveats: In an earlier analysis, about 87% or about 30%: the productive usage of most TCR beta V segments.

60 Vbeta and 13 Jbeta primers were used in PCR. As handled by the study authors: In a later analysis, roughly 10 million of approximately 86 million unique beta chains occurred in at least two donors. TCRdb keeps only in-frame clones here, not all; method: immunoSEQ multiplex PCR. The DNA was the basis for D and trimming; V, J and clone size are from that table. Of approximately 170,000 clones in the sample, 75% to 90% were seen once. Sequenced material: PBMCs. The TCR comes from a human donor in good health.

The CDR3 protein is CASSLGGTGSYEQYF. CDR3 sequence (DNA): TGCGCCAGCAGCTTGGGTGGGACAGGGTCCTACGAGCAGTACTTC. J is TRBJ2-7 and V is TRBV5-1; TRBD1 matches at 9 bases. The CDR3 totals 15 residues. CDR1 SGHRS and CDR2 YFSETQ come from the germline V gene. J was trimmed by 1 base and V by 0 bases; bases with no gene match: 2.